This T cell receptor (beta chain) was recorded in a study of technical replicates of blood from a few donors. In germline, CDR1 is MNHNY, CDR2 SVGAGI (reference sequence). The CDR3 has 16 amino acids. The V and J ends lost 4 bases and 0 bases respectively, with 14 bases between them. Measured with immunoSEQ multiplex PCR; TCRdb has only the in-frame clones, and not every one. Among 75,000 to 100,000 clones, around 96% were seen once, and the ten largest hold around 0.31%. Sequences were obtained from T cells isolated from PBMCs. The V and J genes are TRBV6-6 and TRBJ2-3, with a possible D match to TRBD2 (6 bases). This receptor was obtained from a human donor in good health. CDR3 sequence: CASSSGLTTSTDTQYF. The CDR3 bases are TGTGCCAGCAGTTCGGGACTTACCACTAGCACAGATACGCAGTATTTT.